This passage covers 26 T cell receptor beta chains from one sample sequenced in a study of T cells in Graves' hyperthyroidism and ophthalmopathy (dated by TCRdb to about 2019). Libraries were prepared through multiplex PCR. The run used an Illumina HiSeq 2000. Amplification of TCR beta CDR3 regions was carried out from RNA transcripts. For the first round of RT-PCR on the TCR CDR3, the HTBI primer set was used together with the Qiagen OneStep RT-PCR kit. The raw public data were reprocessed by TCRdb itself: fastp quality trimming at Q25, MiXCR clonotype calling, in-frame beta chains only. Merged by CDR3 protein, the rows form single entries marked with the most common genes and DNA. Present in this sample are around 600,000 distinct CDR3 sequences, about 15% of which were seen just once. The ten largest clonotypes hold around 13% of the sample. The sequencing sample was made of blood. The receptors stem from a woman between 45 and 65 years old with Graves' ophthalmopathy.

This clonotype was seen at least ten times. The J gene is TRBJ2-2, the V gene TRBV28, with 9 nucleotides matching TRBD1. With V trimmed by 4 bases and J by 5 bases, 8 bases remained unmatched. Germline CDR1 and CDR2: MDHEN and SYDVKM. This CDR3 has 16 amino acids. CDR3 nucleotides: TGTGCCAGCAGTTGGGGTCACAGGGGGCGGACCGGGGAGCTGTTTTTT. This translates into CASSWGHRGRTGELFF.

The chain employs TRBV28 and TRBJ1-5; D is possibly TRBD1 (6 bases). V was cut by 6 bases and J by 3 bases, with 15 bases left in between. The CDR3 sequence is 15 residues long. In germline, CDR1 is MDHEN, CDR2 SYDVKM. The CDR3 is CASRVQGIPNQPQHF. The CDR3 region has the DNA TGTGCCAGCAGGGTCCAGGGGATCCCCAATCAGCCCCAGCATTTT.

The chain is built from TRBV28 and TRBJ2-2; D is uncertain. Germline assignment: CDR1 MDHEN and CDR2 SYDVKM. The CDR3 contains 13 residues. Trimming took 5 bases from V and 6 from J, leaving 10 bases between them. CDR3 in DNA: TGTGCCAGCAGTAACGATGCAGCCGGGGAGCTGTTTTTT. This sequence encodes CASSNDAAGELFF.

This clonotype came up many times. The chain couples TRBV6-1 to TRBJ2-5, with D maybe TRBD2 (6 bases). The V gene lost 5 bases and the J gene lost 2 bases, with 15 bases spanning the gap. The V gene's germline CDR1 is MNHNS and CDR2 SASEGT. The CDR3 spans 15 residues. The DNA of the CDR3 is TGTGCCAGCAGTTCGTCGGCAGGGAGGCAAGAGACCCAGTACTTC. It codes for CASSSSAGRQETQYF.

V and J are TRBV6-1 and TRBJ1-2; 7 bases match TRBD1. Looked up from germline, CDR1 is MNHNS and CDR2 is SASEGT. The CDR3 spans 16 residues. V was pared by 6 bases and J by 0 bases, with 10 bases of the junction left unmatched. In DNA, the CDR3 is TGTGCCAGCAGACCACAACAGGGGATAGCTAACTATGGCTACACCTTC. Translating it yields CASRPQQGIANYGYTF.

This clonotype was found many times. DNA of the CDR3: TGTGCCAGCAGCTTTACTAGCGGGAACCAAGAGACCCAGTACTTC. Its protein is CASSFTSGNQETQYF. The genes are TRBV7-2 and TRBJ2-5; 10 bases fit TRBD2. The CDR3 covers 15 residues. V was clipped by 3 bases and J by 0 bases; unmatched bases: 1. CDR1 is SGHTA and CDR2 is FQGNSA in the germline V gene. The complete variable domain, with remaining parts taken from reference TRBV7-2 and TRBJ2-5, reads GAGVSQSPSNKVTEKGKDVELRCDPISGHTALYWYRQSLGQGLEFLIYFQGNSAPDKSGLPSDRFSAERTGGSVSTLTIQRTQQEDSAVYLCASSFTSGNQETQYFGPGTRLLVL.

With regard to this clonotype: A much bigger clone sits one base away, suggesting this may be a read error. The chain joins TRBV5-4 to TRBJ2-3; a possible D gene is TRBD1 (6 bases). Germline CDR1 SGHNT, CDR2 YYREEE (reference sequence). The CDR3 is 11 amino acids. Here the CDR3 DNA reads TGTGTCAGCAGGGGAACAGATACGCAGTATTTT. Protein sequence: CVSRGTDTQYF.

This clonotype was found a few times. A single base separates this from a much larger clone, so it may be a read error. The chain has TRBV3-1 and TRBJ1-1; 10 bases fit TRBD1. Germline CDR1 is LGHDT and CDR2 is YNNKEL (reference sequence). The CDR3 is 15 amino acids. The V segment lost 8 bases and the J segment 2 bases; nucleotides outside the gene matches: 8. The CDR3 coding sequence is TGTGCCAGCGGCCGCGACAGGGGGCGAAACACTGAAGCTTTCTTT. Encoded protein: CASGRDRGRNTEAFF.

This clonotype was recorded at least ten times. The chain carries TRBV27 and TRBJ1-2; TRBD1 is a possible D gene (5 bases). Germline-derived CDR1 and CDR2 are MNHEY and SMNVEV (reference sequence). This CDR3 comprises 13 residues. V was trimmed by 6 bases and J by 8 bases, leaving 16 bases between them. The DNA of the CDR3 is TGTGCCAGCAGAAGAATGGCAGGGAACGGCTACACCTTC. This translates into CASRRMAGNGYTF.

This clonotype was seen repeatedly, ten times or more. The V gene is TRBV20-1, the J gene TRBJ2-1; D assignment may be TRBD1 or TRBD2 (5 bases each). Trimming removed 2 bases from V and 2 bases from J, with 16 bases in between. In germline, CDR1 is DFQATT, CDR2 SNEGSKA (reference sequence). The CDR3 length is 16 residues. In nucleotides, the CDR3 is TGCAGTGCTAGAATATCGGGGCTCGAGACCTACAATGAGCAGTTCTTC. Its translation is CSARISGLETYNEQFF.

Many counts were recorded for this clonotype. The chain employs TRBV27 and TRBJ1-2; D may be TRBD1 (6 bases). CDR1 is MNHEY, CDR2 SMNVEV, per germline (reference sequence). CDR3 length equals 14 residues. V was cut by 3 bases and J by 2 bases, with 10 bases left in between. CDR3 sequence (DNA): TGTGCCAGCAGTTTCAGTCAGGGGAACTATGGCTACACCTTC. Residues: CASSFSQGNYGYTF.

This clonotype was found many times. The V gene is TRBV28, the J gene TRBJ1-5, with D unresolved. The CDR3 has 16 amino acids. Trimming took off 3 bases at V and 2 bases at J, with 14 bases between the two ends. Per germline, CDR1 MDHEN and CDR2 SYDVKM. The CDR3 DNA sequence: TGTGCCAGCAGTTTTAGTGAGGGTATGGGCAATCAGCCCCAGCATTTT. This encodes CASSFSEGMGNQPQHF.

Ten or more counts support this clonotype. This chain connects TRBV20-1 to TRBJ1-1; D unresolved. The CDR3 consists of 13 residues. Trimming removed 3 bases from V and 1 base from J, with 9 bases in between. Germline V gives CDR1 DFQATT, CDR2 SNEGSKA (reference sequence). In DNA form, the CDR3 reads TGCAGTGCTAGGAGGACCCAGAACACTGAAGCTTTCTTT. Its protein product is CSARRTQNTEAFF.

The genes are TRBV5-1 and TRBJ1-2, with 8 bases matching TRBD1. Germline assignment: CDR1 SGHRS and CDR2 YFSETQ. This CDR3 comprises 14 residues. V dropped 3 bases and J dropped 5; count of bases not matched to a gene: 6. The CDR3 region is CASSSPGQEYGYTF. The CDR3 region has the DNA TGCGCCAGCAGCTCACCGGGACAGGAGTATGGCTACACCTTC.

The V gene is TRBV29-1, the J gene TRBJ2-7; D is unclear. Germline CDR1 reads SQVTM; CDR2 reads ANQGSEA. The CDR3 consists of 10 residues. V dropped 6 bases and J dropped 5 bases, with 8 bases sitting between them. Here the CDR3 DNA reads TGCAGCGTCATGAACGACGAGCAGTACTTC. Its translation is CSVMNDEQYF.

V usage is TRBV27 and J usage is TRBJ1-2; D ambiguous. The CDR3 loop spans 14 amino acids. Per the germline V gene, CDR1 is MNHEY and CDR2 is SMNVEV (reference sequence). Trimming pared 0 bases from V and 3 bases from J, leaving 8 bases between. In DNA form, the CDR3 reads TGTGCCAGCAGTTTATCAGGGAAATACTATGGCTACACCTTC. Translating it yields CASSLSGKYYGYTF.

This clonotype came up a few times. Germline is not matched at one junction end, which may reflect a read error. This chain joins TRBV12-3 or TRBV12-4 and TRBJ2-1; 9 bases agree with TRBD2. CDR3 length: 15 residues. DNA for the CDR3: TGTGCCAGCACTCCGGGACTAGCCTTTTACAATGGGCAGTTCTTC. Translation: CASTPGLAFYNGQFF.

There are a few counts of this clonotype. This rearrangement joins TRBV2 to TRBJ2-2; no clear D gene. The CDR3 covers 14 residues. Per germline, CDR1 SNHLY and CDR2 FYNNEI. The germline V and J ends were trimmed by 10 bases and 1 base, with 13 bases remaining between them. CDR3 nucleotide sequence: TGTGCCACCTTATGGACGGAGAACACCGGGGAGCTGTTTTTT. Amino acid sequence: CATLWTENTGELFF.

In this sample, this clonotype turned up many times. V usage is TRBV3-1 and J usage is TRBJ1-6; possibly TRBD1 for D (5 bases). Germline V CDR1 and CDR2: LGHDT, YNNKEL (reference sequence). The V end lost 0 bases, the J end lost 7 bases, and 13 bases lay between the germline ends. There are 16 residues in the CDR3. The CDR3 DNA is TGTGCCAGCAGCCAAGATCAAAGGGGACGGAATTCACCCCTCCACTTT. Its protein is CASSQDQRGRNSPLHF.

This clonotype was picked up many times. This CDR3 is CSAGGLAGYNEQFF. In nucleotides, the CDR3 is TGCAGTGCTGGCGGACTAGCGGGATACAATGAGCAGTTCTTC. This sequence joins TRBV20-1 and TRBJ2-1, with 12 bases aligning to TRBD2. This CDR3 has 14 residues. Germline V CDR1 and CDR2: DFQATT, SNEGSKA (reference sequence). The V gene end was trimmed by 5 bases and the J gene end by 4 bases; junction bases not matched to a gene: 3.

This clonotype was counted many times. The V and J genes are TRBV28 and TRBJ1-1; D is undetermined. CDR1 is MDHEN, CDR2 SYDVKM, per germline. This CDR3 region has 21 residues. V was cut by 5 bases and J by 0 bases, with 31 bases left in between. This CDR3 reads CASSLLFSGLGSFSVNTEAFF. CDR3 coding DNA: TGTGCCAGCAGTCTCCTTTTTTCAGGACTAGGATCCTTTTCCGTGAACACTGAAGCTTTCTTT. Supplemented by reference TRBV28 and TRBJ1-1, the full variable domain reads DVKVTQSSRYLVKRTGEKVFLECVQDMDHENMFWYRQDPGLGLRLIYFSYDVKMKEKGDIPEGYSVSREKKERFSLILESASTNQTSMYLCASSLLFSGLGSFSVNTEAFFGQGTRLTVV.

This clonotype was picked up a small number of times. This chain links TRBV12-3 or TRBV12-4 with TRBJ2-1; 8 nucleotides match TRBD2. The CDR3 runs to 13 residues. The J segment lost 14 bases and the V segment lost 2 bases, leaving 8 bases of the junction unmatched. As DNA, the CDR3 is TGTGCCAGCAGTTTATCCGGGACTAGGTCCGAGTTCTTC. This translates into CASSLSGTRSEFF.

In its sample, this clonotype was seen many times. The rearrangement links TRBV28 to TRBJ2-3; perhaps TRBD1 as D (6 bases). The CDR3 is made up of 17 amino acids. Trimming took off 3 bases at V and 6 bases at J, with 22 bases between the two ends. Germline values: CDR1 MDHEN, CDR2 SYDVKM. The CDR3 sequence: CASSLFLDGQGRDTQYF. In DNA form, the CDR3 reads TGTGCCAGCAGTTTGTTTCTTGATGGGCAGGGGCGGGATACGCAGTATTTT.

The chain is built from TRBV27 and TRBJ2-1; perhaps TRBD2 as D (6 bases). Germline V lookup: CDR1 MNHEY, CDR2 SMNVEV (reference sequence). This CDR3 spans 15 amino acids. V lost 2 bases and J 4 bases, leaving 12 bases between the germline ends. The CDR3 sequence: CASSLRDWKYNEQFF. The CDR3 DNA sequence: TGTGCCAGCAGTTTACGGGACTGGAAATACAATGAGCAGTTCTTC.

This chain joins TRBV6-1 and TRBJ2-1; D may be TRBD2 (6 bases). Germline assignment: CDR1 MNHNS and CDR2 SASEGT. V dropped 6 bases and J dropped 10 bases, with 25 bases sitting between them. There are 16 residues in the CDR3. The CDR3 loop is CASSPRRGLLIGEQFF. CDR3 DNA: TGTGCCAGCAGCCCGCGGAGGGGCCTCCTCATAGGGGAGCAGTTCTTC.

In this sample, this clonotype turned up a few times. This rearrangement joins TRBV19 to TRBJ1-2, with D possibly TRBD1 on 5 matching bases. The CDR3 has 14 amino acids. Germline values: CDR1 LNHDA, CDR2 SQIVND (reference sequence). V lost 6 bases and J 3 bases, leaving 14 bases between the germline ends. CDR3 region: CASSAGGEDYGYTF. The CDR3 bases are TGTGCCAGTAGCGCGGGAGGGGAGGACTATGGCTACACCTTC.